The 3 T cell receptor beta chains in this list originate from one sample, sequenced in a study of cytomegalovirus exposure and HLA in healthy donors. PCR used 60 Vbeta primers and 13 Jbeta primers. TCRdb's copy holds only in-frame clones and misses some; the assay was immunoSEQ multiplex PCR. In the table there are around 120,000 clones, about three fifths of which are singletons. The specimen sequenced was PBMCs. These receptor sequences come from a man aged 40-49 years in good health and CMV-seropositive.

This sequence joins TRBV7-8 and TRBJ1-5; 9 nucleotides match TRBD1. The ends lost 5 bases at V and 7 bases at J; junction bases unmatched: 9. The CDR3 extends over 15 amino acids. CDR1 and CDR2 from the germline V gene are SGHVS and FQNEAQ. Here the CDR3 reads CASSDQQGAIQPQHF. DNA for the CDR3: TGTGCCAGCAGCGACCAACAGGGGGCAATCCAGCCCCAGCATTTT.

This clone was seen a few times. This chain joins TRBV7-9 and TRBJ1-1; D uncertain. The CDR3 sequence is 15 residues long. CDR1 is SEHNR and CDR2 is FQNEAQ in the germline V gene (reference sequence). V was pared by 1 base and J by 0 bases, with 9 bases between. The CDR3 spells CASSLVLEMNTEAFF. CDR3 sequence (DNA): TGTGCCAGCAGCTTAGTCCTGGAGATGAACACTGAAGCTTTCTTT.

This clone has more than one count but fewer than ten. The DNA for the CDR3 is TGTGCCAGCAGTTTAATGGGGCGAACCCAGTACTTC. Encoded protein: CASSLMGRTQYF. The chain links TRBV28 to TRBJ2-5, with a weak D call TRBD1 (5 bases). The CDR3 spans 12 residues. Germline CDR1 MDHEN, CDR2 SYDVKM. The V end was cut by 2 bases, the J end by 8 bases, with 9 bases between. The full variable domain, with the rest looked up from reference TRBV28 and TRBJ2-5, is DVKVTQSSRYLVKRTGEKVFLECVQDMDHENMFWYRQDPGLGLRLIYFSYDVKMKEKGDIPEGYSVSREKKERFSLILESASTNQTSMYLCASSLMGRTQYFGPGTRLLVL.